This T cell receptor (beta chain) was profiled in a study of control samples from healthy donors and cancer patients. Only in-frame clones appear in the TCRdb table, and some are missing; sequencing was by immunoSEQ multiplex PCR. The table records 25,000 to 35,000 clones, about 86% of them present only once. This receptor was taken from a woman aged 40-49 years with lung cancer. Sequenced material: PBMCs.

CDR3 DNA sequence: TGCAGTGCCAGTCTGGACTTGTACAAAGCTGTAACATTGTGGGGACAGGGTTCCTACGAGCAGTACTTC. Residues: CSASLDLYKAVTLWGQGSYEQYF. The chain joins TRBV20-1 to TRBJ2-7; 9 bases match TRBD1. There are 23 residues in the CDR3. CDR1 is DFQATT and CDR2 is SNEGSKA in the germline V gene (reference sequence). V was pared by 6 bases and J by 1 base, with 34 bases of the junction left unmatched.